A selection of T cell receptor beta chains follows, all from one sample in a study of blood T cell repertoires in COVID-19. The assay was immunoSEQ multiplex PCR, and TCRdb's table has in-frame clones only and misses some. The sample carries roughly 400,000 clones, around nine tenths recorded once. Sequencing was done on a sample of PBMCs or T cells enriched from blood (not recorded which). Source of these receptors: a woman younger than 45 who had recovered from COVID-19. The CDR3 runs from the conserved cysteine through the conserved F or W. D genes are given only for firm matches. The size entry is marked missing in some rows and otherwise reads once, few, many or a size class.

j_call,v_call,clone_size,d_call,cdr3_aa,cdr3_nt
TRBJ2-7,TRBV29-1,-,TRBD2,CSAGRAYEQYF,TGCAGCGCTGGGAGGGCCTACGAGCAGTACTTC
TRBJ2-1,TRBV7-9,-,TRBD2,CASRNLAGLRAGNEQFF,TGTGCCAGCAGAAACCTAGCGGGACTCCGGGCGGGCAATGAGCAGTTCTTC
TRBJ2-7,TRBV5-5,-,TRBD2,CASSPRGGTYEQYF,TGTGCCAGCAGCCCGCGGGGGGGAACCTACGAGCAGTACTTC
TRBJ2-5,TRBV3-1/TRBV3-2,-,-,CASSQDVTAGRTQYF,TGTGCCAGCAGCCAAGATGTAACGGCGGGTCGGACCCAGTACTTC
TRBJ1-2,TRBV7-9,few,-,CASSFRINYGYTF,TGTGCCAGCAGCTTTAGAATTAACTATGGCTACACCTTC
TRBJ1-1,TRBV5-1,-,-,CASSLGPPQNTEAFF,TGCGCCAGCAGCTTGGGGCCTCCACAGAACACTGAAGCTTTCTTT
TRBJ2-1,TRBV28,-,-,CASIPASRHNEQFF,TGTGCCAGCATCCCGGCTAGCCGACACAATGAGCAGTTCTTC
TRBJ2-3,TRBV2,once,TRBD1,CASRAGTGGFQDTQYF,TGTGCCAGCAGAGCCGGGACAGGGGGCTTTCAAGATACGCAGTATTTT
TRBJ2-7,TRBV19,-,-,CASSIGRGSHEQYF,TGTGCCAGTAGTATAGGTCGAGGGTCCCACGAGCAGTACTTC
TRBJ1-2,TRBV29-1,once,-,CSVCVTGPQDYGYTF,TGCAGCGTGTGCGTAACAGGGCCGCAAGACTATGGCTACACCTTC
TRBJ1-2,TRBV7-2,-,TRBD1,CASTPGDRVNGYTF,TGTGCCAGCACCCCAGGGGACAGGGTAAATGGCTACACCTTC
TRBJ1-5,TRBV6-5,-,TRBD1,CASGRDRGHQPQHF,TGTGCCAGCGGCCGGGACAGGGGGCATCAGCCCCAGCATTTT
TRBJ2-5,TRBV7-8,-,TRBD1,CASSLGDRGPLETQYF,TGTGCCAGCAGCTTAGGGGACAGGGGACCCCTGGAGACCCAGTACTTC
TRBJ1-1,TRBV5-1,-,-,CASSPGFMNTEAFF,TGCGCCAGCAGCCCGGGATTTATGAACACTGAAGCTTTCTTT
TRBJ1-4,TRBV14,once,TRBD1,CASSDDREQLFF,TGTGCCAGCAGCGATGACAGGGAGCAACTGTTTTTT
TRBJ2-5,TRBV9,-,TRBD1,CASSADGTGEETQYF,TGTGCCAGCAGCGCTGATGGGACAGGGGAAGAGACCCAGTACTTC
TRBJ2-7,TRBV6-5,-,-,CASSYSTGSPGEQYF,TGTGCCAGCAGTTATAGTACGGGGTCCCCTGGCGAGCAGTACTTC
TRBJ2-7,TRBV7-9,once,TRBD1,CASSFTRDRGRGDEQYF,TGTGCCAGCAGCTTTACTAGGGACAGGGGGCGAGGCGACGAGCAGTACTTC
TRBJ1-2,TRBV27,-,-,CASSQTGIPYYGYTF,TGTGCCAGCAGTCAAACGGGGATTCCGTACTATGGCTACACCTTC
TRBJ2-2,TRBV12-3/TRBV12-4,-,-,CASSTSGELFF,TGTGCCAGCAGTACTAGCGGGGAGCTGTTTTTT
TRBJ2-7,TRBV18,once,-,CASSPTGVYEQYF,TGTGCCAGCTCACCAACAGGCGTCTACGAGCAGTACTTC
TRBJ2-1,TRBV10-1,once,TRBD2,CASSEPGLAPHNEQFF,TGCGCCAGCAGTGAGCCTGGACTAGCACCACACAATGAGCAGTTCTTC
TRBJ1-6,TRBV28,-,-,CASTFTTENSPLHF,TGTGCCAGCACCTTTACGACAGAAAATTCACCCCTCCACTTT
TRBJ1-4,TRBV3-1/TRBV3-2,-,-,CASSRGRGNEKLFF,TGTGCCAGCAGCCGTGGGAGGGGGAATGAAAAACTGTTTTTT
TRBJ2-1,TRBV7-9,-,-,CASSFPRGGPYNEQFF,TGTGCCAGCAGCTTCCCCAGGGGCGGACCTTACAATGAGCAGTTCTTC
TRBJ1-1,TRBV18,-,-,CASSPETLMNTEAFF,TGTGCCAGCTCCCCCGAGACACTGATGAACACTGAAGCTTTCTTT
TRBJ2-3,TRBV29-1,-,-,CSVAVPFTDTQYF,TGCAGCGTTGCGGTACCTTTCACAGATACGCAGTATTTT
TRBJ2-7,TRBV29-1,-,-,CSAEGDYEQYF,TGCAGCGCCGAAGGGGACTACGAGCAGTACTTC
TRBJ2-4,TRBV2,-,-,CASSEPGENIQYF,TGTGCCAGCAGTGAACCAGGGGAAAACATTCAGTACTTC
TRBJ1-4,TRBV30,-,TRBD1,CAWSERQGSKLFF,TGTGCCTGGAGCGAGAGACAGGGAAGCAAACTGTTTTTT
TRBJ1-2,TRBV5-5,-,-,CASSPAGFTSRYTF,TGTGCCAGCAGCCCAGCCGGGTTCACAAGTCGCTACACCTTC
TRBJ2-5,TRBV7-3,-,TRBD1,CASSTGTGGEETQYF,TGTGCCAGCAGCACCGGGACAGGGGGAGAGGAGACCCAGTACTTC
TRBJ2-7,TRBV7-9,-,TRBD2,CASSLTSGSSYEQYF,TGTGCCAGCAGCCTGACTAGCGGGAGCTCCTACGAGCAGTACTTC
TRBJ1-1,TRBV30,-,TRBD1,CAWSAWGTGLNTEAFF,TGTGCCTGGAGTGCCTGGGGGACAGGGTTGAACACTGAAGCTTTCTTT
TRBJ2-7,TRBV5-1,-,-,CASRADSYEQYF,TGCGCCAGCAGAGCGGACTCCTACGAGCAGTACTTC
TRBJ2-5,TRBV7-9,-,TRBD2,CASIIIGEGLPQETQYF,TGTGCCAGCATTATTATAGGGGAGGGACTCCCGCAAGAGACCCAGTACTTC
TRBJ2-7,TRBV18,-,TRBD2,CASSLTGREQYF,TGTGCCAGCTCACTCACCGGGAGGGAGCAGTACTTC
TRBJ2-7,TRBV5-4,-,-,CASSSRKRTYEQYF,TGTGCCAGCAGCTCTAGAAAACGGACCTACGAGCAGTACTTC
TRBJ1-2,TRBV30,-,-,CAWALEDLGKYGYTF,TGTGCCTGGGCCTTGGAGGACCTGGGGAAGTACGGCTACACCTTC
TRBJ2-1,TRBV28,once,-,CASSETDGGEQFF,TGTGCCAGCAGTGAGACTGACGGCGGTGAGCAGTTCTTC
TRBJ2-7,TRBV5-1,-,-,CASSLLGGEQYF,TGCGCCAGCAGCTTGTTGGGAGGCGAGCAGTACTTC
TRBJ2-5,TRBV9,-,-,CASSQGGTEETQYF,TGTGCCAGCAGCCAAGGGGGGACAGAAGAGACCCAGTACTTC
TRBJ1-4,TRBV10-3,few,TRBD1,CATSGTVNEKLFF,TGTGCCACCTCCGGGACAGTTAATGAAAAACTGTTTTTT
TRBJ1-5,TRBV2,-,-,CASGRGTVQPQHF,TGTGCCAGCGGGAGGGGGACGGTTCAGCCCCAGCATTTT
TRBJ1-1,TRBV29-1,-,-,CSGAGTRAFF,TGCAGCGGAGCCGGGACACGAGCTTTCTTT